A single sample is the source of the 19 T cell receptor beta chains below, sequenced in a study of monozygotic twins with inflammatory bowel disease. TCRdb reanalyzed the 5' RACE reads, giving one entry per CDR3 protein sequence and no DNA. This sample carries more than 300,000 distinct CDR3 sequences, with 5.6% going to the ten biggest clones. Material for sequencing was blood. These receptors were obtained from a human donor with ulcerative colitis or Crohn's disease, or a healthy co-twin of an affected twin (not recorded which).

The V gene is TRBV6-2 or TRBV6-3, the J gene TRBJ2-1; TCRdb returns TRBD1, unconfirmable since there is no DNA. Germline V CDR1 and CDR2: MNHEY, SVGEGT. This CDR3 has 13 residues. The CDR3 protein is CASRQGRLGEQFF.

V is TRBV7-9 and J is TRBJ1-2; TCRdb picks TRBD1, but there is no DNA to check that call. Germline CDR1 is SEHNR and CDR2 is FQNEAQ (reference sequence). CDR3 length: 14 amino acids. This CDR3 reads CASSPEGRNYGYTF.

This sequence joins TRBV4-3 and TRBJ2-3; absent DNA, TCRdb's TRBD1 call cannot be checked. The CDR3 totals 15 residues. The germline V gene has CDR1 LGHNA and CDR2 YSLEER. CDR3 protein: CASSQVRTFTDTQYF.

CDR3 protein: CASSPDRWAGEQYF. This chain connects TRBV5-6 to TRBJ2-7; absent DNA, TCRdb's TRBD1 call cannot be checked. CDR3 length: 14 residues. Germline values: CDR1 SGHDT, CDR2 YYEEEE.

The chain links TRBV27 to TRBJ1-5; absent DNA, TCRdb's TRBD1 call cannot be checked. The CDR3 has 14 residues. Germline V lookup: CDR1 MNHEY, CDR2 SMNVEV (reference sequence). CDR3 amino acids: CASSSSGIYQPQHF.

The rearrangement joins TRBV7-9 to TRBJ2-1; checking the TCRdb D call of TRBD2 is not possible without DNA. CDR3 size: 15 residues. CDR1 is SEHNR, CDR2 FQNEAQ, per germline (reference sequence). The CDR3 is CASSLDGSGNNEQFF.

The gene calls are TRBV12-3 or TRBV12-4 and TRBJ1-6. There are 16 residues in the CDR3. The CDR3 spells CASSLGGLPYNSPLHF.

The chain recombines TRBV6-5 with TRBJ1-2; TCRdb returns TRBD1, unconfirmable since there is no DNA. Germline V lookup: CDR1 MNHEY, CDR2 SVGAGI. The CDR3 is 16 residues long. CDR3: CASSYLLDRGLGGYTF.

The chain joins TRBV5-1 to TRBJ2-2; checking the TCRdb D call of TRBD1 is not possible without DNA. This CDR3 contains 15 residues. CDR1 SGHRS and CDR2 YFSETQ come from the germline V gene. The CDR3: CASSQQTGNTGELFF.

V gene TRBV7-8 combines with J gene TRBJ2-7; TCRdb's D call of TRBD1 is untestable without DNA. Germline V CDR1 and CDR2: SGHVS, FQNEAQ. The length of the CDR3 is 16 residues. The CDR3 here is CASSLVWRTGDYEQYF.

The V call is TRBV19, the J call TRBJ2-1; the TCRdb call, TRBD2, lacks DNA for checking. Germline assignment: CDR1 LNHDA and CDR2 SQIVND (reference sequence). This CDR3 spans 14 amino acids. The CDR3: CASSMRAAYNEQFF.

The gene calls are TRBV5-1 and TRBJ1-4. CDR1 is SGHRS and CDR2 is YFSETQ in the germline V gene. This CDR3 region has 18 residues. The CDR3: CASSLYSPTDRDNEKLFF.

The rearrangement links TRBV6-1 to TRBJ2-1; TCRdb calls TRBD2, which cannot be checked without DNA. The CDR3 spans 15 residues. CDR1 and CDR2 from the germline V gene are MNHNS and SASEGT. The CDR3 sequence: CASSADSLSYNEQFF.

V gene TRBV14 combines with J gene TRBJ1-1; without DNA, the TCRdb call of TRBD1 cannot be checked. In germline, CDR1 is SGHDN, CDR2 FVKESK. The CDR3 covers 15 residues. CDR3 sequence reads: CASSQATQGNTEAFF.

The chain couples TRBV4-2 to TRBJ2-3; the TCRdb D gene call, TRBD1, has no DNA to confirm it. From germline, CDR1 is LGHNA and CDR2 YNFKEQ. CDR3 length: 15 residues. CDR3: CASSPGQGRGDTQYF.

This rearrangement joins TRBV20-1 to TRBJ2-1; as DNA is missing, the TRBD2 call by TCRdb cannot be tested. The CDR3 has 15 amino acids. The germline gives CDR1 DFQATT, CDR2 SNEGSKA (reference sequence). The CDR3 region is CSATPSGRTSNEQFF.

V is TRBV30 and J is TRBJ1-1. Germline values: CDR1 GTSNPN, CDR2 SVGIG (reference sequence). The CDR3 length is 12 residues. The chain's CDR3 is CAWSRREGRTFF.

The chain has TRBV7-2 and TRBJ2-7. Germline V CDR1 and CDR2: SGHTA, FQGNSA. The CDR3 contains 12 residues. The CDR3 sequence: CASSFATYEQYF.

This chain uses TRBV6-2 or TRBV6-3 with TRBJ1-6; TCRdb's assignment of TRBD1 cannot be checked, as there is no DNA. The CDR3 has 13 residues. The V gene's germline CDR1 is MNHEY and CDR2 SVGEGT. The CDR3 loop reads CASRHADSSPLHF.